This TCR beta chain originates from a study of human T cells and chemical hapten exposure. Per the germline V gene, CDR1 is MDHEN and CDR2 is SYDVKM. The CDR3 is 13 amino acids. Trimming took 5 bases from V and 10 from J, leaving 14 bases between them. Regarding time point: patch test 1, 2 weeks after DPC sensitization. Treatment meaning: therapeutic diphenylcyclopropenone sensitization with weekly scalp DPC. Samples of blood were obtained prior to the application of each patch test. In TCRdb, the RACE reads were re-called with MiXCR into one record per CDR3 protein. The sample holds fewer than 60,000 distinct CDR3 sequences, less than 10% seen once. This clonotype turned up a few times.

The sequence derives from a woman aged 45-59 years with alopecia areata. Some clones in this sample may be carry-over from other donors' samples. The chain joins TRBV28 to TRBJ1-4; no definite D call. The starting material was whole blood, obtained in connection with sensitization to the hapten diphenylcyclopropenone (DPC). CDR3 nucleotides: TGTGCCAGCAGTGGAGGGCTGGTGGGAAAACTGTTTTTT. It specifies CASSGGLVGKLFF. Full variable domain (outside the CDR3, taken from reference TRBV28 and TRBJ1-4): DVKVTQSSRYLVKRTGEKVFLECVQDMDHENMFWYRQDPGLGLRLIYFSYDVKMKEKGDIPEGYSVSREKKERFSLILESASTNQTSMYLCASSGGLVGKLFFGSGTQLSVL.